The rows below give T cell receptor beta chains drawn from one sample of a study of T cells in Graves' hyperthyroidism and ophthalmopathy. MiXCR, run by TCRdb on the multiplex PCR reads, gives a single entry per CDR3 protein. This sample has about 520,000 distinct CDR3 sequences, with less than 25% found just once. Sequenced: blood. The receptors were sampled from a woman in her twenties or thirties with Graves' ophthalmopathy. The conserved cysteine and the conserved F or W are not part of the CDR3 here. Each record gives: V gene, J gene, clone size, CDR3 protein. A clone size is listed for some rows: how often the clone was seen (once, few, many), or a class if it is expanded.

TRBV2	TRBJ2-7	-	ASRQVPDGGQY
TRBV27	TRBJ1-2	many	ASSSERDLRRGGYT
TRBV29-1	TRBJ1-5	-	SAVLDSDQPQH
TRBV7-8	TRBJ2-3	few	ASSLGGRADTQY
TRBV28	TRBJ2-2	many	ASSWGADNTGELF
TRBV11-2	TRBJ2-5	-	ASSSHSRTGRKTQY
TRBV12-3/TRBV12-4	TRBJ1-2	-	ASSLGLGSNYGYT
TRBV6-1	TRBJ1-2	many	ASTLDRAVNYGYT
TRBV12-3/TRBV12-4	TRBJ1-2	few	ASRKGTNPHHGYT
TRBV6-5	TRBJ2-7	few	ASSYSRGTGYEQY
TRBV7-9	TRBJ2-7	many	ASSSQGGFSYEQY
TRBV6-7	TRBJ1-5	-	ASSLPGGQPQH
TRBV2	TRBJ2-2	many	ASSGPTGIGTGELF
TRBV20-1	TRBJ2-5	-	SASRTGGADETQY
TRBV11-2	TRBJ2-7	few	ASSLVGSGGAGEQY
TRBV7-8	TRBJ1-1	-	ASSPRVATEAF
TRBV20-1	TRBJ2-5	few	SARAPKGRREETQY